Here is one TCR beta chain with its context. The record originates from a study of patients and donors after allogeneic stem cell transplantation. The CDR3 runs to 15 residues. After removal of 6 bases from V and 5 bases from J, the junction contained 6 bases not matched to a gene. CDR1 and CDR2 (germline): MNHNS, SASEGT. TCRdb re-analysed the RT-PCR reads in MiXCR, keeping a single row per CDR3 protein. Counted here are around 240,000 distinct CDR3 sequences, less than 15% occurring once; the ten biggest clones make up around 10%. This receptor was obtained from a human donor who was either an allogeneic HSCT recipient or a stem cell or donor lymphocyte infusion donor (not recorded which). It is not recorded whose cells these are; they may come from a transplant donor. The sample taken for sequencing was blood, either unsorted or a sorted T cell fraction (not recorded which). The chain uses TRBV6-1 and TRBJ2-1; the match to TRBD1 covers 11 bases. CDR3 amino acids: CASRADRGRNNEQFF. The CDR3 region has the DNA TGTGCCAGCAGAGCGGACAGGGGGCGAAACAATGAGCAGTTCTTC.